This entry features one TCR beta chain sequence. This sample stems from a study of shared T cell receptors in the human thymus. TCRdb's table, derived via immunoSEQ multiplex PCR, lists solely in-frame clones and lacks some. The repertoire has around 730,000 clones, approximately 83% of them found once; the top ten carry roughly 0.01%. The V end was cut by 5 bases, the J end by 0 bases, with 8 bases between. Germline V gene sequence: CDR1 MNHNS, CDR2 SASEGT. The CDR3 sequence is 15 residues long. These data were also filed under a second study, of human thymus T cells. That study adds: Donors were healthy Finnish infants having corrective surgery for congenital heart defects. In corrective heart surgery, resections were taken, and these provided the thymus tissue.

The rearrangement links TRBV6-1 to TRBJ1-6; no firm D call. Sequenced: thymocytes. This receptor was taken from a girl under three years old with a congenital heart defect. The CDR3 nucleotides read TGTGCCAGCAGTCCACAGAACTCCTATAATTCACCCCTCCACTTT. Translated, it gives CASSPQNSYNSPLHF.